This T cell receptor beta chain was recorded in a study of blood T cell repertoires in COVID-19. Study in general: The cDNA or gDNA used as material had been derived from T cells, B-cell-depleted T cells, or PBMCs.

Patients from Seattle were sampled longitudinally, starting during active infection. Original data processing: Nucleated cell counts were estimated from reference gene primer amplification. The method was immunoSEQ multiplex PCR; TCRdb's version includes in-frame clones alone and lacks a portion of them. That table gives V, J and clone size, and the DNA gave D and trimming. Of tens of thousands of clones in the sample, approximately 85% were seen once. The receptor's source is a woman of 80 years or more with COVID-19, enrolled during active disease. Sequences were obtained from peripheral blood.

The CDR3 bases are TGTGCCAGCAGTCTCCGAGTTATCACTGAAGCTTTCTTT. Translation: CASSLRVITEAFF. The V and J genes are TRBV28 and TRBJ1-1; D not certain. This CDR3 is built from 13 residues. Germline V gives CDR1 MDHEN, CDR2 SYDVKM. V was trimmed by 5 bases and J by 4 bases, leaving 11 bases between them.